The rows below give T cell receptor beta chains drawn from one sample of a study of early T cells in non-severe SARS-CoV-2 infection. TCRdb analysed the 5' RACE reads with MiXCR anew, one entry per CDR3 protein. Found here are 50,000 to 65,000 distinct CDR3 sequences, 20% to 25% of them singletons; the top ten hold 16%. The sample here was whole blood, taken at baseline. The receptors were sampled from an adult who was a healthcare worker with PCR-confirmed SARS-CoV-2 infection or an uninfected control (not recorded which). The CDR3 runs from the conserved cysteine through the conserved F or W. D genes are given only for firm matches. Part of the rows lack a size; the others show once, few, many or a class for expanded clones.

15,once,TRBJ2-1,TRBV11-2,TRBD2,TGTGCCAGCAGCTTGGTAGCGGGGGGGAACAATGAGCAGTTCTTC,CASSLVAGGNNEQFF
11,.,TRBJ1-1,TRBV4-1,.,TGCGCCAGCGGAATGAACACTGAAGCTTTCTTT,CASGMNTEAFF
14,.,TRBJ2-5,TRBV29-1,.,TGCAGCGTTGTTAGTGGGGCCGGGGGAGAGACCCAGTACTTC,CSVVSGAGGETQYF
16,.,TRBJ2-1,TRBV5-1,TRBD2,TGCGCCAGCAGCACTTTAGCGGGGGCAGAAAACAATGAGCAGTTCTTC,CASSTLAGAENNEQFF
15,few,TRBJ2-7,TRBV11-2,.,TGTGCCAGCAGCTCCATCAGCGGTAGCTCCTACGAGCAGTACTTC,CASSSISGSSYEQYF
14,.,TRBJ1-2,TRBV12-3/TRBV12-4,.,TGTGCCAGCACCTTGGGCCAACTCTCATATGGCTACACCTTC,CASTLGQLSYGYTF
13,many,TRBJ1-1,TRBV5-4,.,TGTGCCAGCAGCTTGATGGGAGACACTGAAGCTTTCTTT,CASSLMGDTEAFF
16,.,TRBJ2-3,TRBV7-9,.,TGTGCCAGCAGCCTAATCAGTAACCCTCCGGGAGATACGCAGTATTTT,CASSLISNPPGDTQYF
14,few,TRBJ1-6,TRBV6-5,.,TGTGCCAGCAGTTTAAGAGTCAGGGGTTCACCCCTCCACTTT,CASSLRVRGSPLHF
14,.,TRBJ2-1,TRBV7-9,.,TGTGCCAGCAGCCCAGAGGAGAACTACAATGAGCAGTTCTTC,CASSPEENYNEQFF
17,.,TRBJ2-4,TRBV6-2/TRBV6-3,TRBD1,TGTGCCAGCAGTTACTCCGACAGGGGGGTGACCAAAAACATTCAGTACTTC,CASSYSDRGVTKNIQYF
13,.,TRBJ2-7,TRBV6-6,.,TGTGCCAGCACCGCGGCCGAACCCTACGAGCAGTACTTC,CASTAAEPYEQYF
13,.,TRBJ2-5,TRBV29-1,.,TGCAGCGTTTTTCGGCGGAACCAAGAGACCCAGTACTTC,CSVFRRNQETQYF
13,few,TRBJ2-1,TRBV20-1,TRBD2,TGCAGTGCTAGCGGGGGGGCTTCAGATGAGCAGTTCTTC,CSASGGASDEQFF
15,.,TRBJ2-2,TRBV9,.,TGTGCCAGCAGCGTAGGACAGCAGCCTACCGGGGAGCTGTTTTTT,CASSVGQQPTGELFF
13,few,TRBJ2-4,TRBV3-1,.,TGTGCCAGCAGCCCAGATGGGGGGCACATTCAGTACTTC,CASSPDGGHIQYF
12,.,TRBJ2-2,TRBV2,.,TGTGCCAGCAGGGGACAAATCGGGGAGCTGTTTTTT,CASRGQIGELFF
14,.,TRBJ2-2,TRBV7-3,TRBD1,TGTGCCAGCAGCTTTGACAGGGTTGGCGGGGAGCTGTTTTTT,CASSFDRVGGELFF
14,.,TRBJ2-4,TRBV5-1,.,TGCGCCAGCAGCCCCGGGACATACAAAAACATTCAGTACTTC,CASSPGTYKNIQYF
14,.,TRBJ2-7,TRBV20-1,.,TGCAGTGCTAGAGATGGGGGACTTGTCTACGAGCAGTACTTC,CSARDGGLVYEQYF
13,few,TRBJ1-1,TRBV30,.,TGTGCCTGGAGCCTCCTTAAGAACACTGAAGCTTTCTTT,CAWSLLKNTEAFF
16,.,TRBJ2-3,TRBV7-9,TRBD1,TGTGCCAGCGAGCCTTCCCCAGGGGGCGGCACAGATACGCAGTATTTT,CASEPSPGGGTDTQYF
14,few,TRBJ1-3,TRBV10-2,.,TGCGCCAGCAGTGAGCAGGGTTCTGGAAACACCATATATTTT,CASSEQGSGNTIYF
14,.,TRBJ2-3,TRBV4-1,.,TGCGCCAGCAGCCAAGATCGGGCCACAGATACGCAGTATTTT,CASSQDRATDTQYF
15,few,TRBJ2-1,TRBV12-3/TRBV12-4,.,TGTGCCAGCAGTTTGGAAGGGGTCTCCTACAATGAGCAGTTCTTC,CASSLEGVSYNEQFF
13,many,TRBJ1-1,TRBV7-9,.,TGTGCCAGCAGCTATCAGACAGGCACTGAAGCTTTCTTT,CASSYQTGTEAFF
14,.,TRBJ2-2,TRBV5-1,TRBD2,TGCGCCAGCAGTTCGCAGGGAGGGACCGGGGAGCTGTTTTTT,CASSSQGGTGELFF
15,many,TRBJ1-1,TRBV12-3/TRBV12-4,.,TGTGCCAGCACTTTAGGGTCTTGGGGGTTGGCTGAAGCTTTCTTT,CASTLGSWGLAEAFF
15,.,TRBJ2-3,TRBV12-3/TRBV12-4,.,TGTGCCAGCAGCCTCAGGGAAGGTGGCACAGATACGCAGTATTTT,CASSLREGGTDTQYF
13,.,TRBJ2-7,TRBV3-1,TRBD2,TGTGCCAGCAGTCTCGGGAGGGAGTACGAGCAGTACTTC,CASSLGREYEQYF
14,.,TRBJ2-7,TRBV20-1,.,TGCAGTGCTAGCCAACCAGGGGGAGGCTACGAGCAGTACTTC,CSASQPGGGYEQYF
17,.,TRBJ2-3,TRBV11-2,TRBD2,TGTGCCAGCAGCTTAGAGGCGACCGGGGGGGGTGCAGATACGCAGTATTTT,CASSLEATGGGADTQYF
19,.,TRBJ2-2,TRBV3-1,.,TGTGCCAGCAGCCAAGTTAGGGCGGGGGCCACAACATCCGGCGGGGAGCTGTTTTTT,CASSQVRAGATTSGGELFF
13,few,TRBJ2-7,TRBV6-2/TRBV6-3,.,TGTGCCAGCAGTTACTCATCCCCCTCCGCGCAGTACTTC,CASSYSSPSAQYF
17,many,TRBJ2-3,TRBV7-9,.,TGTGCCAGCAGTCCACAGGTGGAGGGGCCCAGCACAGATACGCAGTATTTT,CASSPQVEGPSTDTQYF
13,.,TRBJ2-3,TRBV29-1,TRBD1,TGCAGCGCCACCCCGAGACAGGGTGGAACGCAGTATTTT,CSATPRQGGTQYF
16,.,TRBJ1-5,TRBV23-1,TRBD1,TGCGCCAGCAGCCACCGGACAGGGGGCGCCGATCAGCCCCAGCATTTT,CASSHRTGGADQPQHF
15,few,TRBJ2-1,TRBV6-2/TRBV6-3,TRBD2,TGTGCCAGCAGCCGTAGCGGGAGCTCCTACAATGAGCAGTTCTTC,CASSRSGSSYNEQFF
14,few,TRBJ1-1,TRBV5-5,TRBD1,TGTGCCAGCAGCTCCAGACAGGGGAACACTGAAGCTTTCTTT,CASSSRQGNTEAFF
15,.,TRBJ2-7,TRBV7-9,.,TGTGCCAGCAGCTTTAGCCAGGACAGAGCCTACGAGCAGTACTTC,CASSFSQDRAYEQYF
13,.,TRBJ1-2,TRBV12-3/TRBV12-4,.,TGTGCCAGCAGGCCGACAGAGAACTATGGCTACACCTTC,CASRPTENYGYTF
12,few,TRBJ2-3,TRBV7-3,.,TGTGCCAGCAGCTTTCCGAGTGGTACGCAGTATTTT,CASSFPSGTQYF
12,.,TRBJ2-1,TRBV10-1,.,TGCGCCAGCAGTGATCCGGGAAATGAGCAGTTCTTC,CASSDPGNEQFF
12,few,TRBJ1-2,TRBV12-3/TRBV12-4,.,TGTGCCAGCAGTGGTAATAACTATGGCTACACCTTC,CASSGNNYGYTF
17,.,TRBJ2-3,TRBV27,.,TGTGCCAGCAGTTCCTACGGGACCATCACTAGCACAGATACGCAGTATTTT,CASSSYGTITSTDTQYF
13,few,TRBJ2-7,TRBV6-5,.,TGTGCCAGCAGCTTATCCGGATCTTACGAGCAGTACTTC,CASSLSGSYEQYF
13,.,TRBJ1-1,TRBV27,TRBD1,TGTGCCACCTCCGGACAGGGTTTCACTGAAGCTTTCTTT,CATSGQGFTEAFF
15,.,TRBJ1-1,TRBV4-1,.,TGCGCCAGCAGCCACCTCACCCGGAGACGGACTGAAGCTTTCTTT,CASSHLTRRRTEAFF
15,.,TRBJ1-3,TRBV3-1,.,TGTGCCAGCAGCCAATTTACCAAGTATGGAAACACCATATATTTT,CASSQFTKYGNTIYF
14,.,TRBJ1-2,TRBV5-6,TRBD1,TGTGCCAGCAGCTTGGACAGGGGGAACTATGGCTACACCTTC,CASSLDRGNYGYTF
14,.,TRBJ2-3,TRBV7-9,.,TGTGCGATCTGGGTTTCTCGGGGCACAGATACGCAGTATTTT,CAIWVSRGTDTQYF
14,few,TRBJ1-5,TRBV7-2,.,TGTGCCAGCAGCTTAGCATTAGGGAATCAGCCCCAGCATTTT,CASSLALGNQPQHF